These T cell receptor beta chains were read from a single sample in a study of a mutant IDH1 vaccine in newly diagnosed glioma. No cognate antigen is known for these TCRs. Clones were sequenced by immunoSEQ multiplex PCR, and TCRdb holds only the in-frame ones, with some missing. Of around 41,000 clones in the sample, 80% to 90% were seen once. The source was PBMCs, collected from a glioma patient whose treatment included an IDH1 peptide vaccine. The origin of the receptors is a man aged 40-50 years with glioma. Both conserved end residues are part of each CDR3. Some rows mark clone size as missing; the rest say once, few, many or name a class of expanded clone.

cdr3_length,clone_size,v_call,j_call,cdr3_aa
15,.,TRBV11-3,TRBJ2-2,CASSLTGLGPGELFF
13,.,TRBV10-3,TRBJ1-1,CAISLDRGTEAFF
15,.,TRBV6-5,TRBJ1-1,CASSILPRTNTEAFF
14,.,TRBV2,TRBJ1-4,CASSELRFNEKLFF
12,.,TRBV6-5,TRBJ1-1,CASSYSPPEAFF
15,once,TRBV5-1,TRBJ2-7,CASSLDGQVTYEQYF
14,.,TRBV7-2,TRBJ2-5,CASKIRERWETQYF
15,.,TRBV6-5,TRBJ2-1,CASSYSGPFYNEQFF
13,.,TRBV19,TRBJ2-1,CATRGRSFNEQFF
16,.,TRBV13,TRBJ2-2,CASSTGDYANTGELFF
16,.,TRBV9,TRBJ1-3,CASSSGGTGAGNTIYF
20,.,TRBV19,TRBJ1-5,CASSIGIRTGGWVGNQPQHF
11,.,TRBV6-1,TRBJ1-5,CASSEEGPQHF
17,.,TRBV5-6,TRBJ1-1,CASSLEWGQKAKEGAFF
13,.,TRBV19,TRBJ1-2,CASSMQGNYGYTF